One T cell receptor beta chain is described in this entry. The data were obtained in a study of blood T cell repertoires in COVID-19. The data were produced by immunoSEQ multiplex PCR, yet TCRdb's version contains in-frame clones alone and is incomplete. This sample carries approximately 170,000 clones, about 87% of them seen once, and the ten largest clones take around a quarter. The origin of this receptor is a man between 60 and 70 years old with acute or convalescent COVID-19. Sequencing was performed on peripheral blood.

CDR3 nucleotides: TGTGCCAGCAGCCTACAGGCGGATCAGCCCCAGCATTTT. It specifies CASSLQADQPQHF. The V gene is TRBV12-3 or TRBV12-4, the J gene TRBJ1-5, with D tentatively TRBD1 (5 bases). This CDR3 region has 13 residues. With 6 bases removed from V and 5 bases from J, the gap between germline ends came to 11 bases.